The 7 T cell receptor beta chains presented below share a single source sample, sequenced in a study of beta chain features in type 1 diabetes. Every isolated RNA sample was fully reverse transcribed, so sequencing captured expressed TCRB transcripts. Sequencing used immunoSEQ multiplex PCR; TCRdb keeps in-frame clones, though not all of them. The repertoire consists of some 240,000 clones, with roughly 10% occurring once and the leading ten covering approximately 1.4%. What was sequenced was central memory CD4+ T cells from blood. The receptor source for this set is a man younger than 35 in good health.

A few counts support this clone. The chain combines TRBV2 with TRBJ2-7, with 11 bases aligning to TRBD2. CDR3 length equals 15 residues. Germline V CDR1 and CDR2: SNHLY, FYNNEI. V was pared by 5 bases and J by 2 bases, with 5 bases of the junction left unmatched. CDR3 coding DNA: TGTGCCAGCAGTCCTCGGACTAGCGGGCCCTACGAGCAGTACTTC. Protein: CASSPRTSGPYEQYF. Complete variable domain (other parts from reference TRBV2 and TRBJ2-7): EPEVTQTPSHQVTQMGQEVILRCVPISNHLYFYWYRQILGQKVEFLVSFYNNEISEKSEIFDDQFSVERPDGSNFTLKIRSTKLEDSAMYFCASSPRTSGPYEQYFGPGTRLTVT.

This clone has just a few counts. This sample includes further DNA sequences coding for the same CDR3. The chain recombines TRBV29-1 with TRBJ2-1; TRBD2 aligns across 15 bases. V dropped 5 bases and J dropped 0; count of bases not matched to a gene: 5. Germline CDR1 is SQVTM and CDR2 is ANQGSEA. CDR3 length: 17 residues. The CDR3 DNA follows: TGCAGCGTTCCCCGGACTAGCGGGAGGGTCTCCTACAATGAGCAGTTCTTC. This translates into CSVPRTSGRVSYNEQFF.

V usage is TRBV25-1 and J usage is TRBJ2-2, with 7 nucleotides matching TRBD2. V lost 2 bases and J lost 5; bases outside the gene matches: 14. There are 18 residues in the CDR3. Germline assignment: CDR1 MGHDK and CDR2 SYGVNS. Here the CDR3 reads CASSEPTPRLAATGELFF. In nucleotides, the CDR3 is TGTGCCAGCAGTGAACCTACACCCAGGCTAGCGGCTACCGGGGAGCTGTTTTTT.

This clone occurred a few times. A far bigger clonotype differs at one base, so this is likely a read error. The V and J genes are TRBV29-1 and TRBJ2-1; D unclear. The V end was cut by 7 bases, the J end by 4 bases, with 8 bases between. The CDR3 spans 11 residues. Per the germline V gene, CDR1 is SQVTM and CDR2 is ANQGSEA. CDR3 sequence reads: CSAENYNEQFF. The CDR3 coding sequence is TGCAGCGCCGAAAATTACAATGAGCAGTTCTTC.

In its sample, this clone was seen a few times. CDR3 protein: CASSEGVNTEAFF. DNA of the CDR3: TGTGCCAGCAGCGAAGGGGTGAACACTGAAGCTTTCTTT. This chain uses TRBV7-2 with TRBJ1-1; D is possibly TRBD1 (5 bases). V was cut by 5 bases and J by 0 bases, with 7 bases left in between. The germline V gene has CDR1 SGHTA and CDR2 FQGNSA. The CDR3 contains 13 residues.

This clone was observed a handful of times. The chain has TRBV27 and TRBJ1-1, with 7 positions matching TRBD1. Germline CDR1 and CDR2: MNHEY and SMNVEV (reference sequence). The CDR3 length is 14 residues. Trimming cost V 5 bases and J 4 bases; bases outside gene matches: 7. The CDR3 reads CASSRRGRGTEAFF. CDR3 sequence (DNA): TGTGCCAGCAGTCGAAGGGGGCGCGGCACTGAAGCTTTCTTT.

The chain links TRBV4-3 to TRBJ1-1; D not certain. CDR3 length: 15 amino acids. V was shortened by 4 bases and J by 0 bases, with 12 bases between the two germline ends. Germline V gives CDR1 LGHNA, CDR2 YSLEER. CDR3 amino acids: CASSLGWTVNTEAFF. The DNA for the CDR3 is TGCGCCAGCAGCCTCGGATGGACTGTGAACACTGAAGCTTTCTTT.